The T cell receptor beta chain under discussion was sequenced for a study of CD4 T cells in relation to SARS-CoV-2 and coronaviruses. The wider study: TCR beta CDR3s were sequenced after roughly 10-day antigen culture of PBMCs.

Unexposed donor CD4+ T cells date from about 2011-2018, before the COVID-19 pandemic. Isolation of CD4+ T cells took place after approximately 10 days in culture. Unexposed-donor CD4+ T cells were probed with SARS-CoV-2 S/N and four cold-coronavirus spikes, cells permitting. The data were produced by immunoSEQ multiplex PCR, yet TCRdb's version contains in-frame clones alone and is incomplete. The repertoire holds tens of thousands of clones, 55% to 75% seen once, with approximately 13% in the top ten. About this clone itself: Antigen: not known.

This TCR was sampled from a human donor in good health. Sequences were obtained from CD4+ T cells from PBMCs, cultured in vitro.

The CDR3 DNA is TGTGCCAGCAGCGTAGGTGGCTTCACCTACGAGCAGTACTTC. Translated, it gives CASSVGGFTYEQYF. V is TRBV9 and J is TRBJ2-7; D is uncertain. Germline CDR1 is SGDLS and CDR2 is YYNGEE. Trimming took off 0 bases at V and 2 bases at J, with 9 bases between the two ends. The CDR3 spans 14 residues.